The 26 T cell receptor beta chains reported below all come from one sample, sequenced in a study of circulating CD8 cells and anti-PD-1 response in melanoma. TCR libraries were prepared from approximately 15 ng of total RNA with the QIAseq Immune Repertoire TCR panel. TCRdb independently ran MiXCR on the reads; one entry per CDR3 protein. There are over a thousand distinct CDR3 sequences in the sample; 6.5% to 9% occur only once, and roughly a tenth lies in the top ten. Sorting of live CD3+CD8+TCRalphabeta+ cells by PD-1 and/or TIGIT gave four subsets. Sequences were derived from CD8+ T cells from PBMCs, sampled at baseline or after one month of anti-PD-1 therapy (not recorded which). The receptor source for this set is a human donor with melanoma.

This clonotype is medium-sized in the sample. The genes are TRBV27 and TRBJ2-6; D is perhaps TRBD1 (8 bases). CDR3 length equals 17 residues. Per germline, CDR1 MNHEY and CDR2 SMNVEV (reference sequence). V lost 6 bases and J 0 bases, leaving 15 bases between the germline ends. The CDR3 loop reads CASSSGTGASGANVLTF. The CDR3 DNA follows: TGTGCCAGCAGCAGCGGGACAGGAGCCTCTGGGGCCAACGTCCTGACTTTC.

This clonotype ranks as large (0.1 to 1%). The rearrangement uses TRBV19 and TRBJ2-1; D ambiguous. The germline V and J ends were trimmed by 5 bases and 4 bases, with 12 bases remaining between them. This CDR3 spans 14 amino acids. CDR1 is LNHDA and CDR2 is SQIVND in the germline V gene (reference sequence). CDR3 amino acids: CASSVGPRYNEQFF. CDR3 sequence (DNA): TGTGCCAGTAGTGTCGGGCCGCGGTACAATGAGCAGTTCTTC. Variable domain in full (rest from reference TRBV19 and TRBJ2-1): DGGITQSPKYLFRKEGQNVTLSCEQNLNHDAMYWYRQDPGQGLRLIYYSQIVNDFQKGDIAEGYSVSREKKESFPLTVTSAQKNPTAFYLCASSVGPRYNEQFFGPGTRLTVL.

The CDR3 here is CASSYDKGGQYEQFF. CDR3 in DNA: TGTGCCAGCAGTTATGACAAGGGCGGACAATATGAGCAGTTCTTC. This chain uses TRBV5-8 with TRBJ2-1, with a possible D match to TRBD1 (5 bases). The CDR3 sequence is 15 residues long. CDR1 and CDR2 from the germline V gene are SGHTS and YDEGEE. V was cut by 5 bases and J by 8 bases, with 20 bases left in between.

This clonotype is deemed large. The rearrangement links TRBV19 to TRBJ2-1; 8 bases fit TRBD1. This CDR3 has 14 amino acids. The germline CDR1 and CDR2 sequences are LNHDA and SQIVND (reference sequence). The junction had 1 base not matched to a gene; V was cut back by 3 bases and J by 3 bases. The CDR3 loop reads CASSMTGDYNEQFF. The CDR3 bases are TGTGCCAGTAGTATGACAGGGGACTACAATGAGCAGTTCTTC.

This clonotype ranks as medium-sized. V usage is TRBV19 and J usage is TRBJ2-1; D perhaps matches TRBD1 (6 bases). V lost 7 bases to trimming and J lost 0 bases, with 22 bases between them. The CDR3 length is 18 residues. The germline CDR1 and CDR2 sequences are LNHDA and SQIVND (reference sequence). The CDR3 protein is CASTYRDGGLSSYNEQFF. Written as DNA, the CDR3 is TGTGCCAGTACCTACAGGGACGGCGGTCTAAGCTCCTACAATGAGCAGTTCTTC.

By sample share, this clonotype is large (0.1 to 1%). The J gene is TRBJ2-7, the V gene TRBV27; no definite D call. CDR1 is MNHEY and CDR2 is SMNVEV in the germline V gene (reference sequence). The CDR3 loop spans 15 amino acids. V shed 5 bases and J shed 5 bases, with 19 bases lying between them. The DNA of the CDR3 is TGTGCCAGCAGTCCACGGACCCACAGCCAGCACGAGCAGTACTTC. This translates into CASSPRTHSQHEQYF.

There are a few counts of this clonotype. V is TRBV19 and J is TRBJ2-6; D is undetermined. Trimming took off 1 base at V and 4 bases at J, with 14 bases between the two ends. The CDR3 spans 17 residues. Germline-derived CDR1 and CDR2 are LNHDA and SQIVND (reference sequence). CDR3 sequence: CASSIGRTAGGANVLTF. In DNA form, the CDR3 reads TGTGCCAGTAGTATAGGCCGAACCGCCGGAGGGGCCAACGTCCTGACTTTC.

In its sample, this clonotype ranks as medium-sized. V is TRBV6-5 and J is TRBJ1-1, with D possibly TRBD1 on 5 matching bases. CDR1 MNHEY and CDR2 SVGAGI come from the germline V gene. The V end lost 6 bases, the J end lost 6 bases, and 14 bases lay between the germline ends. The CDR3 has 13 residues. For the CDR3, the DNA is TGTGCCAGCAGCCTAGCAGGGCCCGCTGAAGCTTTCTTT. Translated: CASSLAGPAEAFF.

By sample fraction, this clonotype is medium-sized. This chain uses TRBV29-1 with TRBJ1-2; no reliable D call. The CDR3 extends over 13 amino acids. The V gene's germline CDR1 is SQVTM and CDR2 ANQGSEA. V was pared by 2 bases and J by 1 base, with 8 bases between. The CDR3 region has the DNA TGCAGCGTTGAATCGGGCCTTAACTATGGCTACACCTTC. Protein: CSVESGLNYGYTF.

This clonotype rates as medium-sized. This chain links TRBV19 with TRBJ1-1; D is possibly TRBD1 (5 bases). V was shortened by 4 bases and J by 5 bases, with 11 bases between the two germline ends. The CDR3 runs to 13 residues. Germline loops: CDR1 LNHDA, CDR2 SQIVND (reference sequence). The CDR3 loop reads CASSTQGGTEAFF. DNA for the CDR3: TGTGCCAGTAGTACCCAGGGTGGGACTGAAGCTTTCTTT.

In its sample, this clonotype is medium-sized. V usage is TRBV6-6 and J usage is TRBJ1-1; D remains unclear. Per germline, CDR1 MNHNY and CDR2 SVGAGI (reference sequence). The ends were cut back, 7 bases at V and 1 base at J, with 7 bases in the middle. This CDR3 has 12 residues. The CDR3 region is CASTAGNTEAFF. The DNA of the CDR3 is TGTGCCAGCACCGCAGGGAACACTGAAGCTTTCTTT.

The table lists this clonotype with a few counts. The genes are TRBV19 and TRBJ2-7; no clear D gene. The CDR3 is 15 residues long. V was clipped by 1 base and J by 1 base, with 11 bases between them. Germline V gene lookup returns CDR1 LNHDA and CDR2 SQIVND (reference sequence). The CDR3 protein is CASSIGAEQSYEQYF. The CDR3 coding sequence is TGTGCCAGTAGTATAGGGGCCGAACAATCCTACGAGCAGTACTTC.

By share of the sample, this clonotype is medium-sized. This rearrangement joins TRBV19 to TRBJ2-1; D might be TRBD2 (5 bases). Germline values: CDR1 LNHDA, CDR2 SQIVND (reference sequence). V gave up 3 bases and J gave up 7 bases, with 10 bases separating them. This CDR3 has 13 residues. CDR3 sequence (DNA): TGTGCCAGTAGTATGGGTCGGGGTAATGAGCAGTTCTTC. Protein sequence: CASSMGRGNEQFF.

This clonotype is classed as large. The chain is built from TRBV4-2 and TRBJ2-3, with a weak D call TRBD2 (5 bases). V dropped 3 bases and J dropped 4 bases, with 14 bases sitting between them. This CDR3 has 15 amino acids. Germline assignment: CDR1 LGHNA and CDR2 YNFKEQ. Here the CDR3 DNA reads TGTGCCAGCAGCCAGACCGTGGGAGAGGCAGATACGCAGTATTTT. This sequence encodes CASSQTVGEADTQYF.

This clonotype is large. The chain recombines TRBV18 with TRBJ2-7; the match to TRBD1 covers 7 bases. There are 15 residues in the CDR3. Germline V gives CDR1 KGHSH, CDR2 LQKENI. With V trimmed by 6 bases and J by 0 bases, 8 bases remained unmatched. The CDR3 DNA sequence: TGTGCCAGCTCGTTCCGACAGGGCAGCTCCTACGAGCAGTACTTC. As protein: CASSFRQGSSYEQYF.

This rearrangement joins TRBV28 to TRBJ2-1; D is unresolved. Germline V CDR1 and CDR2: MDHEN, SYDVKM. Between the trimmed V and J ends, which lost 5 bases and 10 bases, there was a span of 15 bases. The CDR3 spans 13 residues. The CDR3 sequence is CASSTQPLREQFF. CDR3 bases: TGTGCCAGCAGTACGCAGCCCCTGAGGGAGCAGTTCTTC.

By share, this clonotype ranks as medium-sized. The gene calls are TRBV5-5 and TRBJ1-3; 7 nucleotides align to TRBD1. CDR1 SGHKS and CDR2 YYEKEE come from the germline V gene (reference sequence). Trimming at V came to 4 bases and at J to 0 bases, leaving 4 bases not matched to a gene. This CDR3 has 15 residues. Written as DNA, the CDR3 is TGTGCCAGCAGCCTAGCAGGGGGCTCTGGAAACACCATATATTTT. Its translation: CASSLAGGSGNTIYF.

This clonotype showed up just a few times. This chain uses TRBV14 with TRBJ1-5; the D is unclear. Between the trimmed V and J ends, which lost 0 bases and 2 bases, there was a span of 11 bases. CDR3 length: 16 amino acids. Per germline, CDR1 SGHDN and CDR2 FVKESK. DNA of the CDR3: TGTGCCAGCAGCCAAGAGGCGAGAGGCGGCAATCAGCCCCAGCATTTT. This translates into CASSQEARGGNQPQHF.

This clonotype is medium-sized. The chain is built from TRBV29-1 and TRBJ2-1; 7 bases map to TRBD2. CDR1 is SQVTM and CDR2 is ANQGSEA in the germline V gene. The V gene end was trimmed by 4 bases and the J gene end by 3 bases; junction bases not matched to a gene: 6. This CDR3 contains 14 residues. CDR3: CSVGSSGDYNEQFF. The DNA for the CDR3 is TGCAGCGTTGGTTCTAGCGGAGACTACAATGAGCAGTTCTTC.

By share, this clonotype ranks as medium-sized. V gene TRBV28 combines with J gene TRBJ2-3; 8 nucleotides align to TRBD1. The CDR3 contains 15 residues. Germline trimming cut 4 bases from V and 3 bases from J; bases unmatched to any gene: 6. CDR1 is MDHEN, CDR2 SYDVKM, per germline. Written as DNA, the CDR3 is TGTGCCAGCAGTTCGAAGACAGGGGAGACAGATACGCAGTATTTT. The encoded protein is CASSSKTGETDTQYF.

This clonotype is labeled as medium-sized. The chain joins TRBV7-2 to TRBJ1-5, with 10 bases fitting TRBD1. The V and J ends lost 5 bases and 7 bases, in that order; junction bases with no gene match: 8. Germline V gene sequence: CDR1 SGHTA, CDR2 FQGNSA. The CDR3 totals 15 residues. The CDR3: CASSQGQGKSQPQHF. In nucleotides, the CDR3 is TGTGCCAGCAGCCAGGGACAGGGGAAGTCGCAGCCCCAGCATTTT.

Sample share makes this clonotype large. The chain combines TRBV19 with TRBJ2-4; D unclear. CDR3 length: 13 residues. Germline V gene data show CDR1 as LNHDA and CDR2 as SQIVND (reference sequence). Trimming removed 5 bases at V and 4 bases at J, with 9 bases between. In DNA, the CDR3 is TGTGCCAGTAGTGCAGGACGGAAAAACATTCAGTACTTC. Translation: CASSAGRKNIQYF.

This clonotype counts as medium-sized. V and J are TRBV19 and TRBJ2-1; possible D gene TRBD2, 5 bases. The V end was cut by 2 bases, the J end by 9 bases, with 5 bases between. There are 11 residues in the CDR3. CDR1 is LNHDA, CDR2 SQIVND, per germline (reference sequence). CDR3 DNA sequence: TGTGCCAGTAGTATAAGCGGTGAGCAGTTCTTC. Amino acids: CASSISGEQFF.

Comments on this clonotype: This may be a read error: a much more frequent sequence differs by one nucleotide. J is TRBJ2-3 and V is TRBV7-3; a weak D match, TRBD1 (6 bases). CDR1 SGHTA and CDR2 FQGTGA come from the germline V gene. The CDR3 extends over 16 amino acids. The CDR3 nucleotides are TGTGCCAGCAGCCCAGAGGGCGCCGGACGGACAGAAACGCAGTATTTT. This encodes CASSPEGAGRTETQYF.

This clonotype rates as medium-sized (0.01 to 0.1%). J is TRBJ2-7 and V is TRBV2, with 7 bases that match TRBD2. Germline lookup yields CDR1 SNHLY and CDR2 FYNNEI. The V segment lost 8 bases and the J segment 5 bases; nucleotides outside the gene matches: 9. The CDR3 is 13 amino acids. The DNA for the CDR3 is TGTGCCAGCGGCGGACTAGACTACCACGAGCAGTACTTC. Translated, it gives CASGGLDYHEQYF.

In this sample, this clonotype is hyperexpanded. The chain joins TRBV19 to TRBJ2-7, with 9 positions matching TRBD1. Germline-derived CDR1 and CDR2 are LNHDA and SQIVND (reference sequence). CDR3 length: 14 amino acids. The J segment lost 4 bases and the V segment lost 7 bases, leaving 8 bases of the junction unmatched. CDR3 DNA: TGTGCCAGTACTCCGACAGGGGGAATATACGAGCAGTACTTC. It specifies CASTPTGGIYEQYF.